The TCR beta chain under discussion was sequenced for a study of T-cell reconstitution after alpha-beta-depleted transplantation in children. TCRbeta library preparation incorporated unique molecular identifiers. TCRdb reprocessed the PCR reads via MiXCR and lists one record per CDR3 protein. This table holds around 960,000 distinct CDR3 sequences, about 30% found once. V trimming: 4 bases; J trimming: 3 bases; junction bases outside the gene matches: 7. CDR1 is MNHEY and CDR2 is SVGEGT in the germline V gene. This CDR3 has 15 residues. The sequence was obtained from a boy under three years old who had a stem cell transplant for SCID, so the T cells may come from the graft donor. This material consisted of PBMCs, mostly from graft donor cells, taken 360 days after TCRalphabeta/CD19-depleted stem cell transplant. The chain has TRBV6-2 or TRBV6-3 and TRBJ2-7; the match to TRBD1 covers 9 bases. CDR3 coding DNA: TGTGCCAGCAGTTCGCCTCCGGGACAGGGCTACGAGCAGTACTTC. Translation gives CASSSPPGQGYEQYF.